These T cell receptor beta chains were read from a single sample in a study of cytomegalovirus exposure and HLA in healthy donors. Profiled with immunoSEQ multiplex PCR; TCRdb holds only in-frame clones, not every one. This sample has approximately 91,000 clones, with 55% to 65% found just once. Input material: PBMCs. The source of these receptors is a human donor in good health. The conserved cysteine and the conserved F or W are not part of the CDR3 here. Clone size is shown for a subset of rows, as once, few, many or a class of expanded clone.

j_gene | v_gene | abundance | CDR3aa
TRBJ1-1 | TRBV7-2 | . | ASSLETGVGTEAF
TRBJ1-6 | TRBV30 | . | AWGPGTVSSPLH
TRBJ1-5 | TRBV19 | . | ASSIDRGQNQPQH
TRBJ2-7 | TRBV11-1 | few | ASSLWTVAYEQY
TRBJ2-6 | TRBV5-6 | . | ASIPSGQGAIGANVLT
TRBJ2-3 | TRBV10-3 | few | AISLDRATDTQY
TRBJ2-6 | TRBV9 | . | ASSRGMSSGANVLT
TRBJ2-5 | TRBV4-3 | . | ASSQDFTGQETQY
TRBJ1-2 | TRBV4-3 | . | ASSQLFYGTGEANYGYT
TRBJ1-2 | TRBV2 | . | ASSEEGNYGYT
TRBJ2-3 | TRBV7-3 | . | ASSSGLAGADTQY
TRBJ1-1 | TRBV5-1 | . | ASSFGTGVSNTEAF
TRBJ2-5 | TRBV4-3 | . | ASSQDSLAGAAIQEAQY
TRBJ1-1 | TRBV9 | few | ASSGALWRGGTEAF
TRBJ1-1 | TRBV10-3 | . | AISDDLDRLNTEAF
TRBJ2-7 | TRBV7-8 | . | ASSLGSAGTMGEQY
TRBJ2-5 | TRBV12-5 | . | ASGLPSIGTALGQY